Listed below are T cell receptor beta chains from one sample, sequenced in a study of cytomegalovirus exposure and HLA in healthy donors. The table came from immunoSEQ multiplex PCR; TCRdb's copy has only in-frame clones and leaves some out. Of some 290,000 clones listed, around 90% were seen once; the top ten hold roughly 0.96%. The sample taken for sequencing was PBMCs. These receptors were taken from a man aged 30 to 45 in good health and CMV-seronegative. The CDR3 runs from the conserved cysteine through the conserved F or W. A D gene is named only where the DNA matches it firmly. Clone size is shown for a subset of rows, as once, few, many or a class of expanded clone.

NA,TRBD1,TRBV27,TRBJ1-6,TGTGCCAGCAGTTGGGACAGGAATAATTCACCCCTCCACTTT,CASSWDRNNSPLHF
NA,TRBD1,TRBV7-9,TRBJ2-7,TGTGCCAGCAGCTTAGGATGGGACAGCCACTACGAGCAGTACTTC,CASSLGWDSHYEQYF
NA,NA,TRBV7-2,TRBJ2-2,TGTGCCAGCAGCTTAAATTTCCGTTGGGGGCACACCGGGGAGCTGTTTTTT,CASSLNFRWGHTGELFF
NA,NA,TRBV27,TRBJ2-7,TGTGCCAGCAGTCCATACAACTCCTACGAGCAGTACTTC,CASSPYNSYEQYF
NA,NA,TRBV7-2,TRBJ1-1,TGTGCCAGCAGCTTAGGTCGGGGAAGTCCTGAAGCTTTCTTT,CASSLGRGSPEAFF
NA,TRBD1,TRBV5-1,TRBJ2-2,TGCGCCAGCAGCGGGGGACAGCTCACCGGGGAGCTGTTTTTT,CASSGGQLTGELFF
NA,TRBD2,TRBV27,TRBJ2-1,TGTGCCAGCTCAACATTGGGCATTGGGACTAGCGGGGGAAACAATGAGCAGTTCTTC,CASSTLGIGTSGGNNEQFF
once,NA,TRBV5-4,TRBJ1-1,TGTGCCAGCAGTTCGGGTTATACTGAAGCTTTCTTT,CASSSGYTEAFF
NA,TRBD2,TRBV13,TRBJ2-5,TGTGCCAGCAGCTTAGGACCTAGCGGGTCCCTCCAAGAGACCCAGTACTTC,CASSLGPSGSLQETQYF
NA,NA,TRBV6-6,TRBJ1-1,TGTGCCAGCAGTTACTCCACCTCAGGGACTGAAGCTTTCTTT,CASSYSTSGTEAFF
NA,NA,TRBV6-1,TRBJ1-2,TGTGCCAGCAGTGAAGGGAGGGGATATTCCTATGGCTACACCTTC,CASSEGRGYSYGYTF
NA,TRBD1,TRBV2,TRBJ2-4,TGTGCCAGCAACAAAGCTCCGGGACAGATAGGCAAAAACATTCAGTACTTC,CASNKAPGQIGKNIQYF
NA,NA,TRBV5-4,TRBJ1-2,TGTGCCAGCAGCTCCCCTCCCGACAGGTCCTATGGCTACACCTTC,CASSSPPDRSYGYTF
NA,NA,TRBV18,TRBJ2-7,TGTGCCAGCTCACCACTCCCTTTCGCCTACGAGCAGTACTTC,CASSPLPFAYEQYF